This T cell receptor beta chain was recorded in a study of T-cell reconstitution after alpha-beta-depleted transplantation in children. Study results and limitations: Alpha-beta T cells about two months after transplant reportedly derived from several hundred expanded graft clones.

This clonotype turned up a few times. Its matching antigen is unknown. During its preparation, the TCRbeta library received unique molecular identifiers. One entry per CDR3 protein results from TCRdb running MiXCR on the PCR reads. The profile shows 700,000 or so distinct CDR3 sequences, roughly 13% of them singletons. V shed 5 bases, J shed 2 bases, and the junction held 13 bases outside the gene matches. This CDR3 is built from 19 residues. The clonotype was recovered from a girl aged 2-10 years with congenital amegakaryocytic thrombocytopenia, due to receive a stem cell transplant. The rearrangement joins TRBV12-3 or TRBV12-4 to TRBJ2-7, with 15 nucleotides matching TRBD2. Sequencing used PBMCs, obtained before TCRalphabeta/CD19-depleted stem cell transplant. The CDR3 loop is CASSRTGLAGGSRPYEQYF. In DNA form, the CDR3 reads TGTGCCAGCAGTCGGACAGGACTAGCGGGAGGGAGTAGACCCTACGAGCAGTACTTC.